The 5 T cell receptor beta chains presented below share a single source sample, sequenced in a study of OX40 agonist ivuxolimab in advanced cancers. Library construction relied on the immunoSEQ multiplex PCR assay. This is the immuneACCESS table as TCRdb keeps it, with only in-frame sequences that have V and J called. A part of the clones is gone; compared with another copy, unresolved V genes explain less than half, and the rest is unexplained. This sample holds around 60,000 clones; about 90% were observed only once. Under 2% of the sample belongs to the ten largest clones. Sequenced material: CD4+ or CD8+ T cells sorted from blood, taken in a trial of the OX40 agonist ivuxolimab. These receptors all stem from an adult with an advanced solid tumor such as melanoma, head and neck, liver or kidney cancer.

The chain links TRBV23-1 to TRBJ2-3; 10 bases align to TRBD1. TRBV23-1 is an ORF; its function is uncertain. This CDR3 is 16 amino acids long. The ends lost 7 bases at V and 1 base at J; junction bases unmatched: 8. The CDR3 DNA reads TGCGCCAGCACCCAAGGGACAGGGGCCGGCACAGATACGCAGTATTTT. Encoded protein: CASTQGTGAGTDTQYF.

V is TRBV6-5 and J is TRBJ1-4, with unresolved D. The germline V gene has CDR1 MNHEY and CDR2 SVGAGI. V dropped 6 bases and J dropped 8 bases, with 16 bases sitting between them. The CDR3 has 14 amino acids. The chain's CDR3 is CASSPQTTGEKLFF. The CDR3 region has the DNA TGTGCCAGCAGCCCCCAAACGACGGGGGAAAAACTGTTTTTT.

The J gene is TRBJ1-4, the V gene TRBV9; D unclear. The CDR3 contains 14 residues. The germline V and J ends were trimmed by 4 bases and 5 bases, with 12 bases remaining between them. Germline CDR1 and CDR2: SGDLS and YYNGEE. CDR3 amino acids: CASSLPGPNEKLFF. In DNA, the CDR3 is TGTGCCAGCAGCTTGCCAGGTCCCAATGAAAAACTGTTTTTT.

The gene calls are TRBV19 and TRBJ2-1; D ambiguous. The CDR3 runs 11 residues. Trimming removed 0 bases from V and 7 bases from J, with 1 base in between. Per the germline V gene, CDR1 is LNHDA and CDR2 is SQIVND (reference sequence). CDR3 amino acids: CASSIDNEQFF. CDR3 bases: TGTGCCAGTAGTATAGATAATGAGCAGTTCTTC.

This rearrangement joins TRBV5-1 to TRBJ2-7, with D perhaps TRBD2 (6 bases). V lost 6 bases and J 3 bases, leaving 13 bases between the germline ends. CDR3 size: 13 residues. The V gene's germline CDR1 is SGHRS and CDR2 YFSETQ. The CDR3, as DNA: TGCGCCAGCAAATTGGGACTTAGCTACGAGCAGTACTTC. Protein product: CASKLGLSYEQYF.